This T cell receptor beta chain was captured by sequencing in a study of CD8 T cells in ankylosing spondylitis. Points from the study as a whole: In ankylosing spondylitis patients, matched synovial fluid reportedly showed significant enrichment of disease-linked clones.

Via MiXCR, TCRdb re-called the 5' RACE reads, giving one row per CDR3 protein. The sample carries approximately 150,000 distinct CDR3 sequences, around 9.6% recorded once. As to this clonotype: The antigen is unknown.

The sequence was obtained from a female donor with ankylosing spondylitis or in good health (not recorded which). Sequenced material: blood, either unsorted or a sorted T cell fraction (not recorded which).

The CDR3 DNA sequence: TGTGCCAGCAGCATGACAGGGCTATTATACAATGAGCAGTTCTTC. This codes for CASSMTGLLYNEQFF. The V gene is TRBV7-2, the J gene TRBJ2-1, with 7 nucleotides matching TRBD1. The ends lost 5 bases at V and 4 bases at J; junction bases unmatched: 8. This CDR3 spans 15 amino acids. CDR1 SGHTA and CDR2 FQGNSA come from the germline V gene.